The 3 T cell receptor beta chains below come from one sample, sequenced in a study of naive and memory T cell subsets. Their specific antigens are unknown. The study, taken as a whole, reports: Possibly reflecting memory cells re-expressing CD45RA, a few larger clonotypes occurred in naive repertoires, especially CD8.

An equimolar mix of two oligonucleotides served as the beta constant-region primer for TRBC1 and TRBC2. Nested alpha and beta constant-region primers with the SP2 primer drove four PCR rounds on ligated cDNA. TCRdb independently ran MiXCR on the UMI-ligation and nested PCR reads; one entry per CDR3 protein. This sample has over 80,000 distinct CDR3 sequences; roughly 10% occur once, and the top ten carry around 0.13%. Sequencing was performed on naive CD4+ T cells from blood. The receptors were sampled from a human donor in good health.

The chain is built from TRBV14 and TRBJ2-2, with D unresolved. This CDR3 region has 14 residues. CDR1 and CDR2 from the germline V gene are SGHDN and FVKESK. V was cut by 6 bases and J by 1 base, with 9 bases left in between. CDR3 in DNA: TGTGCCAGCAGGCTAGTCCAGAACACCGGGGAGCTGTTTTTT. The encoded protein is CASRLVQNTGELFF.

The CDR3 coding sequence is TGTGCCAGCAGCTTAAACCCCCTCCGAGCGGGAGAAGGGGAGCTGTTTTTT. It specifies CASSLNPLRAGEGELFF. The chain couples TRBV7-3 to TRBJ2-2, with 8 positions matching TRBD2. The CDR3 runs to 17 residues. The J segment lost 8 bases and the V segment lost 1 base, leaving 12 bases of the junction unmatched. Germline-derived CDR1 and CDR2 are SGHTA and FQGTGA.

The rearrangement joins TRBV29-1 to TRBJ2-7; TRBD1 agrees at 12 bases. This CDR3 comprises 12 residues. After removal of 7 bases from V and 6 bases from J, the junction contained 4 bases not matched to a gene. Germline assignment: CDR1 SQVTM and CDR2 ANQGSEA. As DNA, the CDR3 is TGCAGCGGGGGACAGGGGGCGTCCGAGCAGTACTTC. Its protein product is CSGGQGASEQYF.